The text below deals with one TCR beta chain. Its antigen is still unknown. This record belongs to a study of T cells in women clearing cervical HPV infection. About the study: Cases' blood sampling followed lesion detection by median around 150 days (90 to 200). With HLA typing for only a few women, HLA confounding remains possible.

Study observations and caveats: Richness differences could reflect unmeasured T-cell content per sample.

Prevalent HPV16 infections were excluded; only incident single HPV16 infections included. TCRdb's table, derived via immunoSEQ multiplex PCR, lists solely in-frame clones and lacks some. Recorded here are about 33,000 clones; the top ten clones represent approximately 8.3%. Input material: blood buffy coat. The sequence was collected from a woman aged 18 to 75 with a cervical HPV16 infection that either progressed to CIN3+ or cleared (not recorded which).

CDR3 bases read: TGTGCCAGCAGCTCCGGGACAGGGGGCTTTGGGGGC. It specifies CASSSGTGGFGG. The full-length CDR3 reads as CASSSGTGGFGGYTF. The chain combines TRBV7-6 with TRBJ1-2; TRBD1 matches at 12 bases. The sequence runs out 3 residues before the end of the CDR3; the remainder is reconstructed from the germline J gene. Germline V gives CDR1 SGHVS, CDR2 FNYEAQ. The CDR3 runs 15 residues.